The 13 T cell receptor beta chains given below trace back to one sample, sequenced in a study of beta chain features in type 1 diabetes. Expressed TCRB transcripts were sequenced after all isolated RNA was converted to cDNA. Clones were read by immunoSEQ multiplex PCR, and TCRdb kept only the in-frame ones, dropping some. The sample yields about 150,000 clones, 9% to 9.5% seen once. Sequencing was done on a sample of central memory CD4+ T cells from blood. The receptors originated from a man aged 18 to 29 in good health.

The chain employs TRBV5-4 and TRBJ2-7, with D possibly being TRBD1 (6 bases). Per the germline V gene, CDR1 is SGHNT and CDR2 is YYREEE (reference sequence). CDR3 length: 12 residues. The germline V and J ends were trimmed by 4 bases and 2 bases, with 7 bases remaining between them. CDR3 bases: TGTGCCAGCAGCCAGGGGACCTACGAGCAGTACTTC. Translated: CASSQGTYEQYF.

V and J are TRBV18 and TRBJ2-2, with 7 nucleotides matching TRBD1. CDR3 size: 15 residues. The ends lost 6 bases at V and 1 base at J; junction bases unmatched: 5. Germline V gives CDR1 KGHSH, CDR2 LQKENI. CDR3 region: CASSFDRENTGELFF. The CDR3 region has the DNA TGTGCCAGCTCTTTCGACAGGGAGAACACCGGGGAGCTGTTTTTT.

This chain uses TRBV25-1 with TRBJ1-2; 7 positions agree with TRBD1. CDR3 length: 14 amino acids. V shed 8 bases and J 0 bases; nucleotides not matched to a gene: 6. CDR1 and CDR2 (germline): MGHDK, SYGVNS. This CDR3 is CASRGTASNYGYTF. The CDR3, as DNA: TGTGCCAGCCGCGGGACAGCCTCTAACTATGGCTACACCTTC.

J is TRBJ2-3 and V is TRBV2; 7 nucleotides line up with TRBD1. V was clipped by 3 bases and J by 3 bases; unmatched bases: 6. Germline V CDR1 and CDR2: SNHLY, FYNNEI. This CDR3 contains 15 residues. The CDR3 spells CASSDQGERTDTQYF. In DNA, the CDR3 is TGTGCCAGCAGTGATCAGGGGGAGCGAACAGATACGCAGTATTTT.

The V gene is TRBV27, the J gene TRBJ2-3, with 9 bases aligning to TRBD1. The germline gives CDR1 MNHEY, CDR2 SMNVEV (reference sequence). The CDR3 has 15 residues. Losses at the gene ends were 6 bases for V and 2 bases for J; bases not matched to a gene: 6. The CDR3, as DNA: TGTGCCAGCAGGGACAGGGGACTTGACACAGATACGCAGTATTTT. This encodes CASRDRGLDTDTQYF.

Here the CDR3 reads CASSTGGAQETQYF. The DNA of the CDR3 is TGTGCCAGCAGCACCGGGGGGGCCCAAGAGACCCAGTACTTC. V usage is TRBV7-2 and J usage is TRBJ2-5; 8 bases fit TRBD2. Unmatched junction bases numbered 3, after V lost 5 bases and J lost 1 base. From germline, CDR1 is SGHTA and CDR2 FQGNSA. The CDR3 totals 14 residues.

This chain connects TRBV7-6 to TRBJ1-4; TRBD1 might be the D (5 bases). Germline CDR1 and CDR2: SGHVS and FNYEAQ. Trimming removed 1 base at V and 4 bases at J, with 7 bases between. The CDR3 has 14 residues. The CDR3: CASSLGRDNEKLFF. The CDR3 DNA reads as TGTGCCAGCAGCTTAGGCAGGGATAATGAAAAACTGTTTTTT. Together with reference TRBV7-6 and TRBJ1-4, the CDR3 gives the full variable domain: GAGVSQSPRYKVTKRGQDVALRCDPISGHVSLYWYRQALGQGPEFLTYFNYEAQQDKSGLPNDRFSAERPEGSISTLTIQRTEQRDSAMYRCASSLGRDNEKLFFGSGTQLSVL.

This clone was detected a few times. The chain combines TRBV6-5 with TRBJ1-3, with no clear D. V lost 1 base and J 0 bases, leaving 10 bases between the germline ends. In germline, CDR1 is MNHEY, CDR2 SVGAGI. This CDR3 comprises 16 residues. The CDR3 bases are TGTGCCAGCAGTTACTGGGAGCCAAACTCTGGAAACACCATATATTTT. Its protein is CASSYWEPNSGNTIYF.

The gene calls are TRBV30 and TRBJ1-2; a weak D match, TRBD1 (5 bases). V was trimmed by 3 bases and J by 4 bases, leaving 15 bases between them. This CDR3 is built from 14 residues. Germline V gene lookup returns CDR1 GTSNPN and CDR2 SVGIG (reference sequence). In DNA form, the CDR3 reads TGTGCCTGGAGCTCCGGGGGGGTTCCCTATGGCTACACCTTC. Amino acids: CAWSSGGVPYGYTF.

This clone turned up a few times. DNA for the CDR3: TGTGCCAGCAGCTCCTTACGACTAGCGGGGGGAATATGGGAGCAGTACTTC. Its protein product is CASSSLRLAGGIWEQYF. The rearrangement joins TRBV11-2 to TRBJ2-7; TRBD2 aligns across 13 bases. This CDR3 is built from 17 residues. The V gene's germline CDR1 is SGHAT and CDR2 FQNNGV. J gave up 7 bases and V 4 bases, and 13 bases lay outside the gene matches.

This clone was counted at least ten times. The chain employs TRBV2 and TRBJ2-7; 8 bases are a match to TRBD1. The CDR3 has 13 residues. Germline values: CDR1 SNHLY, CDR2 FYNNEI. With V trimmed by 4 bases and J by 5 bases, 4 bases remained unmatched. The chain's CDR3 is CASSGRQGNEQYF. CDR3 bases: TGTGCCAGCAGTGGAAGACAGGGGAACGAGCAGTACTTC.

V usage is TRBV27 and J usage is TRBJ2-3, with D perhaps matching TRBD1 (5 bases). Per germline, CDR1 MNHEY and CDR2 SMNVEV (reference sequence). V gave up 6 bases and J gave up 0 bases, with 10 bases separating them. This CDR3 comprises 14 residues. DNA for the CDR3: TGTGCCAGCAGCAGGGTGGGCAGCACAGATACGCAGTATTTT. This sequence encodes CASSRVGSTDTQYF.

V and J are TRBV4-3 and TRBJ2-5; D not certain. Trimming left V 0 bases short and J 4 bases short, with 12 bases between. The CDR3 is 15 residues long. CDR1 and CDR2 (germline): LGHNA, YSLEER. The CDR3 protein is CASSQDSSGRETQYF. In nucleotides, the CDR3 is TGCGCCAGCAGCCAAGATAGCTCGGGTAGAGAGACCCAGTACTTC.